This entry lists 26 T cell receptor beta chains sequenced from one sample in a study of T cell responses to AZD1222 COVID-19 vaccine. Assay used: immunoSEQ multiplex PCR; TCRdb lists only in-frame clones, some missing. The data hold 150,000 or so clones, with about 90% observed a single time. The input for sequencing was peripheral blood, taken on day 0 of MenACWY control vaccination. Receptors were obtained from an adult in good health.

V usage is TRBV7-9 and J usage is TRBJ2-7; D is uncertain. CDR1 and CDR2 from the germline V gene are SEHNR and FQNEAQ (reference sequence). Trimming pared 7 bases from V and 4 bases from J, leaving 8 bases between. The CDR3 contains 11 residues. The CDR3 region has the DNA TGTGCCAGCATCGAAGCATACGAGCAGTACTTC. This translates into CASIEAYEQYF.

The rearrangement joins TRBV3-1 (or the pseudogene TRBV3-2) to TRBJ2-1, with TRBD2 identical over 10 bases. This CDR3 contains 15 residues. Germline loops: CDR1 LGHDT, CDR2 YNNKEL (reference sequence). V shed 3 bases, J shed 10 bases, and the junction held 9 bases outside the gene matches. CDR3 amino acids: CASSQGAGGPREQFF. Written as DNA, the CDR3 is TGTGCCAGCAGCCAGGGAGCGGGAGGGCCCCGGGAGCAGTTCTTC.

CDR3 nucleotide sequence: TGTGCCAGCAGCTTGGGGACAGGGGGGATCCCTGGAAACACCATATATTTT. Residues: CASSLGTGGIPGNTIYF. The chain has TRBV5-4 and TRBJ1-3, with 10 bases aligning to TRBD1. The CDR3 totals 17 residues. Germline CDR1 is SGHNT and CDR2 is YYREEE (reference sequence). With 0 bases clipped from V and 2 bases from J, the junction kept 5 bases outside the gene matches. The complete variable domain, with remaining parts taken from reference TRBV5-4 and TRBJ1-3, reads ETGVTQSPTHLIKTRGQQVTLRCSSQSGHNTVSWYQQALGQGPQFIFQYYREEENGRGNFPPRFSGLQFPNYSSELNVNALELDDSALYLCASSLGTGGIPGNTIYFGEGSWLTVV.

The chain is built from TRBV29-1 and TRBJ2-7; 8 bases line up with TRBD1. The CDR3 extends over 13 amino acids. Germline V gene lookup returns CDR1 SQVTM and CDR2 ANQGSEA. The ends lost 7 bases at V and 2 bases at J; junction bases unmatched: 7. The DNA of the CDR3 is TGCAGCGCAACCGGACAGGGACCCTACGAGCAGTACTTC. Translated, it gives CSATGQGPYEQYF.

V gene TRBV4-1 combines with J gene TRBJ1-6, with D unresolved. CDR1 is MGHRA, CDR2 YSYEKL, per germline. Trimming left V 5 bases short and J 7 bases short, with 15 bases between. This CDR3 comprises 15 residues. For the CDR3, the DNA is TGCGCCAGCAGCTCGACGCTGGGTGAAAATTCACCCCTCCACTTT. Amino acid sequence: CASSSTLGENSPLHF.

CDR3 amino acids: CAHGGGEGELFF. For the CDR3, the DNA is TGTGCCCACGGAGGGGGCGAGGGGGAGCTGTTTTTT. The chain joins TRBV28 to TRBJ2-2, with a possible D match to TRBD1 (7 bases). V was shortened by 11 bases and J by 8 bases, with 15 bases between the two germline ends. CDR1 is MDHEN, CDR2 SYDVKM, per germline. The CDR3 is 12 residues long.

This chain joins TRBV14 and TRBJ1-4, with D unresolved. Germline V lookup: CDR1 SGHDN, CDR2 FVKESK. CDR3 length equals 16 residues. The V end was cut by 0 bases, the J end by 6 bases, with 14 bases between. The CDR3 sequence: CASSQETGNIYEKLFF. The CDR3 nucleotides read TGTGCCAGCAGCCAAGAAACGGGGAATATATATGAAAAACTGTTTTTT.

This clone was observed a single time. This chain joins TRBV7-6 and TRBJ2-1, with 10 bases lining up with TRBD2. The V and J ends lost 1 base and 5 bases, in that order; junction bases with no gene match: 11. This CDR3 comprises 18 residues. The germline V gene has CDR1 SGHVS and CDR2 FNYEAQ. The CDR3 bases are TGTGCCAGCAGCTTAGGACTAGCGGGCCGATTCCCCAACAATGAGCAGTTCTTC. Translation: CASSLGLAGRFPNNEQFF.

The chain uses TRBV28 and TRBJ1-5; the D gene is possibly TRBD1 (5 bases). Per germline, CDR1 MDHEN and CDR2 SYDVKM. The CDR3 is made up of 15 amino acids. V lost 2 bases and J lost 3, with 11 bases in between. CDR3 nucleotide sequence: TGTGCCAGCAGTTTACGTGGGACTATCAATCAGCCCCAGCATTTT. It yields the protein CASSLRGTINQPQHF.

V is TRBV7-2 and J is TRBJ2-5; TRBD1 agrees at 7 bases. Looked up from germline, CDR1 is SGHTA and CDR2 is FQGNSA. The CDR3 consists of 14 residues. Trimming took 5 bases from V and 2 from J; bases not matched to a gene: 5. CDR3 DNA sequence: TGTGCCAGCAGCGTGGACAGGAGACAAGAGACCCAGTACTTC. Translating gives CASSVDRRQETQYF. The entire variable domain, with the rest obtained from reference TRBV7-2 and TRBJ2-5, is as follows: GAGVSQSPSNKVTEKGKDVELRCDPISGHTALYWYRQSLGQGLEFLIYFQGNSAPDKSGLPSDRFSAERTGGSVSTLTIQRTQQEDSAVYLCASSVDRRQETQYFGPGTRLLVL.

The chain combines TRBV11-3 with TRBJ2-5; 8 bases are shared with TRBD1. This CDR3 is 13 amino acids long. The germline V gene encodes CDR1 SGHNT and CDR2 YENEEA. With V trimmed by 5 bases and J by 9 bases, 8 bases remained unmatched. CDR3 sequence: CASSKGQGAAQYF. The CDR3 coding sequence is TGTGCCAGCAGCAAAGGACAGGGAGCGGCCCAGTACTTC. Based on the CDR3 plus reference TRBV11-3 and TRBJ2-5, the full variable domain is EAGVVQSPRYKIIEKKQPVAFWCNPISGHNTLYWYLQNLGQGPELLIRYENEEAVDDSQLPKDRFSAERLKGVDSTLKIQPAELGDSAVYLCASSKGQGAAQYFGPGTRLLVL.

CDR3 bases: TGTGCCAGCGTAGGACAGGGGAACCAAGAGACCCAGTACTTC. Protein: CASVGQGNQETQYF. This chain uses TRBV7-9 with TRBJ2-5, with 9 bases fitting TRBD1. Losses at the gene ends were 8 bases for V and 0 bases for J; bases not matched to a gene: 4. Germline CDR1 and CDR2: SEHNR and FQNEAQ (reference sequence). The CDR3 contains 14 residues.

This chain uses TRBV4-3 with TRBJ2-1; TRBD2 agrees at 13 bases. V lost 8 bases to trimming and J lost 3 bases; unmatched junction nucleotides: 7. The CDR3 covers 16 residues. CDR1 LGHNA and CDR2 YSLEER come from the germline V gene. The CDR3 is CASGRGLAGHYNEQFF. CDR3 nucleotides: TGCGCCAGCGGAAGGGGACTAGCGGGACACTACAATGAGCAGTTCTTC.

This chain connects TRBV2 to TRBJ2-7; tentatively, D is TRBD2 (5 bases). The germline V gene has CDR1 SNHLY and CDR2 FYNNEI. The CDR3 length is 14 residues. The V and J ends lost 2 bases and 3 bases respectively, with 11 bases between them. This chain's CDR3 is CASSEWLALYEQYF. The CDR3 DNA reads as TGTGCCAGCAGTGAATGGCTAGCTCTCTACGAGCAGTACTTC.

This chain connects TRBV28 to TRBJ1-2, with D possibly matching TRBD1 (5 bases). This CDR3 contains 14 residues. Trimming removed 7 bases at V and 4 bases at J, with 16 bases between. CDR1 is MDHEN and CDR2 is SYDVKM in the germline V gene. This CDR3 reads CASTLIGGGYGYTF. In DNA, the CDR3 is TGTGCCAGCACCCTCATCGGGGGGGGCTATGGCTACACCTTC.

The chain is built from TRBV7-9 and TRBJ1-5; no reliable D call. The germline V gene encodes CDR1 SEHNR and CDR2 FQNEAQ (reference sequence). The CDR3 has 14 amino acids. V lost 5 bases, J lost 0 bases, and 8 bases lay in between. CDR3 nucleotide sequence: TGTGCCAGCAGCCCAAACGATAGCAATCAGCCCCAGCATTTT. It encodes CASSPNDSNQPQHF.

This chain joins TRBV28 and TRBJ1-1; D gene ambiguous. The V gene lost 6 bases and the J gene lost 6 bases, with 8 bases spanning the gap. Per the germline V gene, CDR1 is MDHEN and CDR2 is SYDVKM. CDR3 size: 11 residues. The CDR3 spells CASRGRPEAFF. DNA for the CDR3: TGTGCCAGCAGAGGGAGGCCTGAAGCTTTCTTT. The variable domain in full, with the rest retrieved from reference TRBV28 and TRBJ1-1, is DVKVTQSSRYLVKRTGEKVFLECVQDMDHENMFWYRQDPGLGLRLIYFSYDVKMKEKGDIPEGYSVSREKKERFSLILESASTNQTSMYLCASRGRPEAFFGQGTRLTVV.

This rearrangement joins TRBV6-2 or TRBV6-3 to TRBJ1-5; D remains unclear. The CDR3 has 14 amino acids. V lost 6 bases to trimming and J lost 3 bases, with 12 bases between them. In germline, CDR1 is MNHEY, CDR2 SVGEGT. DNA for the CDR3: TGTGCCAGCAGCGAGGACGGATACAATCAGCCCCAGCATTTT. This gives the protein CASSEDGYNQPQHF.

Comment on this clone: The sample has other DNA sequences that encode this CDR3 too. The DNA of the CDR3 is TGTGCCAGCAGCTTGGCCCAGGGGGTCTATGGCTACACCTTC. Encoded protein: CASSLAQGVYGYTF. This chain links TRBV5-6 with TRBJ1-2; TRBD1 matches 7 bases. CDR1 and CDR2 (germline): SGHDT, YYEEEE. The CDR3 sequence is 14 residues long. V was clipped by 0 bases and J by 4 bases; unmatched bases: 3.

The V gene is TRBV7-9, the J gene TRBJ1-2, with no clear D. The CDR3 is 14 residues long. V gave up 8 bases and J gave up 0 bases, with 13 bases separating them. Germline V gene lookup returns CDR1 SEHNR and CDR2 FQNEAQ (reference sequence). The CDR3 spells CASGTWLANYGYTF. CDR3 sequence (DNA): TGTGCCAGCGGCACATGGTTGGCTAACTATGGCTACACCTTC.

The CDR3 protein is CASSPGQGFAGNTIYF. As DNA, the CDR3 is TGTGCCAGCTCACCCGGACAGGGATTCGCTGGAAACACCATATATTTT. The chain links TRBV18 to TRBJ1-3, with 8 bases identical to TRBD1. This CDR3 spans 16 amino acids. V was clipped by 3 bases and J by 2 bases; unmatched bases: 6. Germline CDR1 and CDR2: KGHSH and LQKENI.

The chain uses TRBV20-1 and TRBJ2-7; perhaps TRBD2 as D (5 bases). CDR1 and CDR2 from the germline V gene are DFQATT and SNEGSKA (reference sequence). The CDR3 is made up of 13 amino acids. V was shortened by 4 bases and J by 2 bases, with 12 bases between the two germline ends. CDR3 DNA: TGCAGTGCTACTGAGGGTGTCGCCTACGAGCAGTACTTC. It encodes CSATEGVAYEQYF.

Regarding this clone: One end of the junction varies from germline; a read error may be responsible. This sequence joins TRBV20-1 and TRBJ1-2, with no clear D. This CDR3 has 9 residues. Germline CDR1 reads DFQATT; CDR2 reads SNEGSKA (reference sequence). The CDR3 loop reads CSARGGYTF. The DNA of the CDR3 is TGCAGTGCCAGAGGGGGCTACACCTTC.

J is TRBJ2-1 and V is TRBV6-2 or TRBV6-3; no firm D call. CDR1 is MNHEY and CDR2 is SVGEGT in the germline V gene. The V and J ends lost 2 bases and 4 bases respectively, with 6 bases between them. The CDR3 extends over 13 amino acids. The CDR3 DNA is TGTGCCAGCAGTTACGGACGTTACAATGAGCAGTTCTTC. This translates into CASSYGRYNEQFF.

This sequence joins TRBV4-1 and TRBJ2-3; maybe TRBD2 (5 bases). The germline V gene encodes CDR1 MGHRA and CDR2 YSYEKL. The V end was cut by 0 bases, the J end by 4 bases, with 11 bases between. The CDR3 contains 15 residues. CDR3 nucleotide sequence: TGCGCCAGCAGCCAAGAATGGCCCGGGGCAGATACGCAGTATTTT. Its protein product is CASSQEWPGADTQYF.

The rearrangement uses TRBV2 and TRBJ1-1; 9 positions agree with TRBD1. Germline-derived CDR1 and CDR2 are SNHLY and FYNNEI. The V and J ends lost 6 bases and 1 base, in that order; junction bases with no gene match: 15. The CDR3 spans 18 residues. This CDR3 reads CASSARKLQGARNTEAFF. The CDR3 DNA is TGTGCCAGCAGCGCTCGTAAACTACAGGGGGCGCGGAACACTGAAGCTTTCTTT.